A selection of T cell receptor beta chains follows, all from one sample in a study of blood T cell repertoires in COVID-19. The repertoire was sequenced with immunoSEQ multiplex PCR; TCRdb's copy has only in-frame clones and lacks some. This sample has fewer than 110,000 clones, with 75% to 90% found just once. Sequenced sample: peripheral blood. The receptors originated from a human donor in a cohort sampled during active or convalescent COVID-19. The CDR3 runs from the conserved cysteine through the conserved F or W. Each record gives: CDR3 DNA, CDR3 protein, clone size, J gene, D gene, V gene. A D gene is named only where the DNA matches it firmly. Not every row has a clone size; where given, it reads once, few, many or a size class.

TGTGCCAGCAGCCAACACAGGGGCCCCTACAATGAGCAGTTCTTC,CASSQHRGPYNEQFF,.,TRBJ2-1,TRBD1,TRBV6-4
TGTGCCAGCAGCTTGCTGGACAGGGGTTTAAGTCATGGCTACACCTTC,CASSLLDRGLSHGYTF,.,TRBJ1-2,TRBD1,TRBV5-6
TGTGCCAGTAGCACAGGCGGGGGTGGAGAGACCCAGTACTTC,CASSTGGGGETQYF,.,TRBJ2-5,TRBD2,TRBV19
TGCGCCAGCAGCCAACGGACCATAGACAGTCGGGAGCTGTTTTTT,CASSQRTIDSRELFF,.,TRBJ2-2,.,TRBV4-3
TGTGCCAGCAGCGTAGCCGGGACAGGGGCAAGCGGGGAGCTGTTTTTT,CASSVAGTGASGELFF,.,TRBJ2-2,TRBD1,TRBV9
TGTGCCAGCACCCCCCTCGACAGGATCGGCGAGACCCAGTACTTC,CASTPLDRIGETQYF,.,TRBJ2-5,.,TRBV2
TGTGCCAGCAGCTCCCTTCTGGGGGCGATTAATGAAAAACTGTTTTTT,CASSSLLGAINEKLFF,.,TRBJ1-4,.,TRBV11-2
TGCGCCAGCAGCGTAAAACAGGGAAGTGACGGGGAGCTGTTTTTT,CASSVKQGSDGELFF,few,TRBJ2-2,.,TRBV5-1
TGCGCCAGCAGCTGGGGACAGGGGGCCTCGACTGGAAACACCATATATTTT,CASSWGQGASTGNTIYF,.,TRBJ1-3,TRBD1,TRBV5-1
TGTGCCAGCAGCTTAGCGAGACAGGGCAATGAGCAGTTCTTC,CASSLARQGNEQFF,.,TRBJ2-1,TRBD1,TRBV7-2
TGTGCCAGCAGCCCCCTACTCTTAGCGGGGGGTTACAATGAGCAGTTCTTC,CASSPLLLAGGYNEQFF,.,TRBJ2-1,TRBD2,TRBV7-2
TGCGCCAGCAGCTTGTTGGGACAGACTTCCTACGAGCAGTACTTC,CASSLLGQTSYEQYF,.,TRBJ2-7,TRBD1,TRBV5-1
TGCGCCAGCAGCTTGGTTCCGGGGGAATCCACAGATACGCAGTATTTT,CASSLVPGESTDTQYF,.,TRBJ2-3,.,TRBV5-1
TGTGCCAGCAGCCGAGGACAGGGAGGGGCTCGGGAAAAACTGTTTTTT,CASSRGQGGAREKLFF,.,TRBJ1-4,TRBD1,TRBV11-3
TGTGCCAGCAGTCGGGCAACCGGGGTATACAATGAAAAACTGTTTTTT,CASSRATGVYNEKLFF,.,TRBJ1-4,.,TRBV6-6
TGTGCCATCAGTGAGGGGACAGGGAAGATTGAGTCGAACACTGAAGCTTTCTTT,CAISEGTGKIESNTEAFF,.,TRBJ1-1,TRBD1,TRBV10-3
TGTGCCAGCAGTTTACAGGGGATGGGCGAGCAGTACTTC,CASSLQGMGEQYF,.,TRBJ2-7,.,TRBV12-3/TRBV12-4
TGTGCCAGCAGCTTAGTTGCAACATCCTACGAGCAGTACTTC,CASSLVATSYEQYF,.,TRBJ2-7,.,TRBV7-2
TGTGCCAGCAGCTTCCGACAGGGAAAGGACTTTGAAGCTTTCTTT,CASSFRQGKDFEAFF,.,TRBJ1-1,TRBD1,TRBV11-2
TGTGCCAGCAGCAAAGGGGACACCCCCACAGATACGCAGTATTTT,CASSKGDTPTDTQYF,.,TRBJ2-3,.,TRBV11-3
TGTGCCAGCACCCCGACAGGGGCCGGAAACACCATATATTTT,CASTPTGAGNTIYF,few,TRBJ1-3,TRBD1,TRBV5-6
TGTGCCAGCAGTTACTCTGTAGGGAGCGCTTTCTTT,CASSYSVGSAFF,.,TRBJ1-1,.,TRBV6-2/TRBV6-3
TGCAGCGCTACCTGGGGGCTAGCGGGGAGGGATACGCAGTATTTT,CSATWGLAGRDTQYF,.,TRBJ2-3,TRBD2,TRBV29-1
TGTGCCAGCCTAAGAGGGAAGGATTCACCCCTCCACTTT,CASLRGKDSPLHF,.,TRBJ1-6,.,TRBV6-5
TGTGCCAGTAGCGCTCGGACAGGGATAAATCGCGGCCAGCCCCAGCATTTT,CASSARTGINRGQPQHF,.,TRBJ1-5,TRBD1,TRBV19
TGTGCCAGCAGTGTCCAGGGAGGAGTTGAAAAACTGTTTTTT,CASSVQGGVEKLFF,.,TRBJ1-4,.,TRBV2
TGTGCCAGCAGTTTAAGGTTTCAGGGGCTCGAGCAGTACTTC,CASSLRFQGLEQYF,once,TRBJ2-7,.,TRBV28
TGTGCCAGCAGCAAAGGGTCGGCCCCCGGGTGCTACACCTTC,CASSKGSAPGCYTF,few,TRBJ1-2,.,TRBV21-1
TGTGCCATCAGTGACCTATTTAACACAGATACGCAGTATTTT,CAISDLFNTDTQYF,.,TRBJ2-3,.,TRBV10-3
TGTGCCAGTAGTATAGGAGGAGCGGGGTTTGGGGCTTTCTTT,CASSIGGAGFGAFF,.,TRBJ1-1,.,TRBV19